These T cell receptor beta chains were read from a single sample in a study of T cells expressing NK-cell markers. With the 5' RACE reads reprocessed, TCRdb shows one record per CDR3 protein and no DNA. The sample totals hundreds of thousands of distinct CDR3 sequences; its top ten clones hold over 4%. The sequenced material came from blood T cells: a sorted CD56 or NKG2C T cell subset, CD4+ or CD8+ T cells, or bulk PBMC T cells (not recorded which). These receptors all come from a man aged 18 to 69 in good health. Both conserved end residues are part of each CDR3.

j_call v_call cdr3_aa
TRBJ2-1 TRBV28 CASSIQGTYNEQFF
TRBJ2-1 TRBV12-3/TRBV12-4 CASRGSSSGYNEQFF
TRBJ2-2 TRBV6-1 CASSPGGTGTGELFF
TRBJ1-2 TRBV25-1 CASSSYYGYTF
TRBJ2-1 TRBV20-1 CSASAGGLYNEQFF
TRBJ2-1 TRBV20-1 CSAASGALTYNEQFF
TRBJ2-7 TRBV7-2 CASSPLGAGSYEQYF
TRBJ2-7 TRBV12-3/TRBV12-4 CASSPTWGAGGYEQYF
TRBJ1-1 TRBV12-3/TRBV12-4 CASSQAGTMNTEAFF
TRBJ2-5 TRBV5-1 CASDRGRGGETQYF
TRBJ2-1 TRBV11-2 CASSSPTSGGTHSYNEQFF
TRBJ2-3 TRBV5-1 CASSLGGTTSLTDTQYF
TRBJ1-3 TRBV3-1 CASSPRDRGNTIYF
TRBJ2-1 TRBV4-2 CASSQAAQRGYNEQFF
TRBJ2-3 TRBV12-3/TRBV12-4 CASSPQGIQTDTQYF
TRBJ2-7 TRBV7-9 CASSPYTTEPLREQYF
TRBJ2-4 TRBV2 CASSDGAKNIQYF
TRBJ2-1 TRBV13 CASSLRRVAEQFF
TRBJ2-7 TRBV27 CASSPTSGGAGEQYF
TRBJ2-5 TRBV4-1 CASSQRTGGRETQYF
TRBJ1-2 TRBV6-2/TRBV6-3 CASSLTGGTFGYTF
TRBJ2-7 TRBV5-8 CASSLGQGAWEQYF
TRBJ2-2 TRBV5-1 CASSLTVGTMVTGELFF
TRBJ2-3 TRBV23-1 CASRPDRGCPDTQYF
TRBJ1-3 TRBV3-1 CASSPGTSGNTIYF
TRBJ2-3 TRBV3-1 CASSPKGRGIWDTDTQYF
TRBJ2-1 TRBV7-3 CASSVQGNLINEQFF
TRBJ2-7 TRBV6-1 CASSPSQNVGEQYF
TRBJ1-4 TRBV20-1 CSARLRTGGFKEKLFF
TRBJ2-7 TRBV5-1 CASSFQVGTLYEQYF
TRBJ2-2 TRBV2 CASSVAGANTGELFF
TRBJ1-1 TRBV20-1 CSASSGPEAFF
TRBJ1-3 TRBV5-5 CASSMWTGVGNTIYF
TRBJ2-1 TRBV4-1 CASRRLAGNLNEQFF
TRBJ1-1 TRBV5-1 CASSFSHSNTEAFF
TRBJ1-1 TRBV29-1 CSVTGVLNTEAFF
TRBJ2-2 TRBV6-1 CASRTGVDSGELFF
TRBJ2-7 TRBV6-5 CASSYRGSGTVAYEQYF
TRBJ2-3 TRBV28 CASSFPGTGGRTDTQYF
TRBJ2-7 TRBV15 CATSRATGTGPHEQYF
TRBJ2-1 TRBV5-1 CASSQFRGRTSYNEQFF
TRBJ1-1 TRBV7-9 CASSHRRTGMNTEAFF
TRBJ2-7 TRBV20-1 CSAINDRGLNYEQYF
TRBJ2-1 TRBV3-1 CASSRGTSGGYNEQFF
TRBJ1-1 TRBV6-2/TRBV6-3 CASRTGWYTEAFF
TRBJ1-2 TRBV9 CASSVDRGANYGYTF
TRBJ1-2 TRBV15 CATSSGRDRGNYGYTF
TRBJ2-5 TRBV2 CASRATLAGQPEETQYF
TRBJ1-1 TRBV20-1 CSARRVTEAFF
TRBJ2-4 TRBV5-1 CASSIPGAKNIQYF
TRBJ1-2 TRBV6-1 CASSRTADNYGYTF
TRBJ2-5 TRBV5-1 CASSARLAGGSSGETQYF
TRBJ2-3 TRBV23-1 CANVVAAGDTDTQYF
TRBJ2-3 TRBV7-2 CASIGTLTDTQYF
TRBJ2-5 TRBV20-1 CSAYSSLGTYQETQYF